The source of this T cell receptor beta chain is a study of cytomegalovirus exposure and HLA in healthy donors. At the level of the study: One earlier analysis, a look at about 179 million T cells, found some 100 million unique TCR beta sequences. A data release that came early held approximately 85 million unique TCRs from HLA-typed donors. Broader study findings: In a later analysis, TCR beta V- and J-gene trimming showed a link to a missense DCLRE1C variant. Most TCR sequences were seen very rarely across donors, but some public TCRs occurred in many.

Note on this clone: Its antigen remains unidentified.

Germline V CDR1 and CDR2: SNHLY, FYNNEI. V lost 4 bases to trimming and J lost 0 bases, with 10 bases between them. This CDR3 is 14 amino acids long. 60 Vbeta and 13 Jbeta primers were used in PCR. TCRdb's table, derived via immunoSEQ multiplex PCR, lists solely in-frame clones and lacks some. Of roughly 200,000 clones listed, approximately 82% are singletons. This clonotype originated in a man between 18 and 35 years old in good health and CMV-seronegative. Sample: PBMCs. The chain joins TRBV2 to TRBJ2-7; D remains ambiguous. The CDR3 loop reads CASSVKRSSYEQYF. The CDR3 bases are TGTGCCAGCAGTGTCAAGCGCAGCTCCTACGAGCAGTACTTC.